These 28 T cell receptor beta chains originate from one sample sequenced in a study of neoadjuvant nivolumab and ipilimumab in lung cancer. Some clones are missing from TCRdb's copy, which holds only in-frame ones; the method was immunoSEQ multiplex PCR. This sample has about 27,000 clones, with 60% to 85% found just once. This specimen was tumor tissue, taken after neoadjuvant nivolumab, alone or with ipilimumab, at or shortly before surgery. Receptors originate from an adult with non-small cell lung cancer.

V is TRBV7-2 and J is TRBJ1-6; D remains ambiguous. CDR1 and CDR2 from the germline V gene are SGHTA and FQGNSA. The CDR3 has 16 amino acids. Deletions cut 4 bases from V and 0 bases from J, with 10 bases between. CDR3 bases: TGTGCCAGCAGCTCCGACTTGAGCTCCTATAATTCACCCCTCCACTTT. It yields the protein CASSSDLSSYNSPLHF.

The chain carries TRBV12-5 and TRBJ2-3; 10 nucleotides line up with TRBD2. Unmatched junction bases numbered 6, after V lost 6 bases and J lost 6 bases. Germline V gene lookup returns CDR1 LGHNT and CDR2 FRNRAP. CDR3 length equals 14 residues. CDR3 sequence (DNA): TGTGCTAGTGGCACAAGCGGGGGGGTCGATACGCAGTATTTT. Translation: CASGTSGGVDTQYF.

The table lists this clone with a few counts. The chain recombines TRBV6-1 with TRBJ2-7; 8 bases align to TRBD1. The CDR3 extends over 15 amino acids. The trim removed 8 bases at V and 0 bases at J, leaving 9 bases unmatched. Germline CDR1 MNHNS, CDR2 SASEGT. The CDR3 nucleotides are TGTGCCAGCCAGAGGACAGGGCGGAGCTCCTACGAGCAGTACTTC. Its translation: CASQRTGRSSYEQYF.

Remarks on this clone: Other DNA sequences in this sample translate to the same CDR3. The rearrangement uses TRBV6-5 and TRBJ1-1; no clear D gene. Trimming pared 0 bases from V and 1 base from J, leaving 3 bases between. Per germline, CDR1 MNHEY and CDR2 SVGAGI. CDR3 length: 13 amino acids. The CDR3 sequence: CASSYSQNTEAFF. The CDR3 DNA sequence: TGTGCCAGCAGTTACTCCCAGAACACTGAAGCTTTCTTT.

This clone was observed once. The V and J genes are TRBV29-1 and TRBJ1-1; D might be TRBD1 (5 bases). The CDR3 loop spans 13 amino acids. Germline CDR1 is SQVTM and CDR2 is ANQGSEA. V lost 6 bases and J 4 bases, leaving 15 bases between the germline ends. The CDR3 here is CSVTDAGSTEAFF. As DNA, the CDR3 is TGCAGCGTCACGGACGCAGGGAGCACTGAAGCTTTCTTT.

This chain joins TRBV5-6 and TRBJ2-1; 11 nucleotides align to TRBD2. The CDR3 sequence is 14 residues long. J was trimmed by 7 bases and V by 1 base; bases with no gene match: 1. Germline loops: CDR1 SGHDT, CDR2 YYEEEE. The CDR3 protein is CASSLLAGGNEQFF. The CDR3 bases are TGTGCCAGCAGCTTGTTAGCGGGGGGGAATGAGCAGTTCTTC.

This clone was seen just once. The chain has TRBV4-1 and TRBJ2-1; D unresolved. Trimming cost V 4 bases and J 2 bases, with 12 bases left between them. Looked up from germline, CDR1 is MGHRA and CDR2 is YSYEKL. CDR3 length: 15 residues. The CDR3, as DNA: TGCGCCAGCAGCCGCCTAGGCGACCCCTACAATGAGCAGTTCTTC. This sequence encodes CASSRLGDPYNEQFF.

A word on this clone: One end of the junction is discordant with germline, which a read error may explain. The chain recombines TRBV6-1 with TRBJ2-7, with D perhaps given as TRBD1 or TRBD2 (5 bases each). Germline values: CDR1 MNHNS, CDR2 SASEGT. This CDR3 comprises 11 residues. For the CDR3, the DNA is TGTGCCAGCAGTGAATTCACGCAGGGAGAGTTC. This encodes CASSEFTQGEF.

This sequence joins TRBV6-1 and TRBJ1-5; 10 bases line up with TRBD1. The CDR3 is made up of 14 amino acids. V lost 8 bases, J lost 3 bases, and 4 bases stayed unmatched. The germline V gene encodes CDR1 MNHNS and CDR2 SASEGT. CDR3 bases: TGTGCCAGCTCAGGACAGGGGGTCAATCAGCCCCAGCATTTT. Amino acids: CASSGQGVNQPQHF.

The chain uses TRBV20-1 and TRBJ2-7; D gene uncertain. The CDR3 loop spans 11 amino acids. V shed 6 bases and J shed 5 bases, with 11 bases lying between them. Germline V gives CDR1 DFQATT, CDR2 SNEGSKA (reference sequence). DNA for the CDR3: TGCAGTGCGCTAGGGTATAACGAGCAGTACTTC. It encodes CSALGYNEQYF.

The chain uses TRBV19 and TRBJ1-1, with D maybe TRBD1 (6 bases). CDR3 length: 13 residues. The V end lost 3 bases, the J end lost 3 bases, and 8 bases lay between the germline ends. Germline values: CDR1 LNHDA, CDR2 SQIVND (reference sequence). Here the CDR3 reads CASSIAGDTEAFF. CDR3 DNA sequence: TGTGCCAGTAGTATCGCAGGGGACACTGAAGCTTTCTTT.

This rearrangement joins TRBV6-5 to TRBJ1-5; D is undetermined. V lost 5 bases, J lost 0 bases, and 11 bases lay in between. Germline CDR1 MNHEY, CDR2 SVGAGI. The CDR3 has 15 residues. Here the CDR3 reads CASSTSLYSNQPQHF. CDR3 in DNA: TGTGCCAGCAGTACAAGTCTGTATAGCAATCAGCCCCAGCATTTT.

The V and J genes are TRBV9 and TRBJ1-6, with TRBD1 as a possible D gene (6 bases). Germline V gene data show CDR1 as SGDLS and CDR2 as YYNGEE. V was trimmed by 3 bases and J by 13 bases, leaving 17 bases between them. The CDR3 totals 14 residues. CDR3 region: CASSGAGDTSPLHF. The CDR3 region has the DNA TGTGCCAGCAGCGGGGCCGGGGACACCTCGCCCCTCCACTTT. The variable domain in full, with the rest retrieved from reference TRBV9 and TRBJ1-6, is DSGVTQTPKHLITATGQRVTLRCSPRSGDLSVYWYQQSLDQGLQFLIQYYNGEERAKGNILERFSAQQFPDLHSELNLSSLELGDSALYFCASSGAGDTSPLHFGNGTRLTVT.

The rearrangement uses TRBV7-2 and TRBJ2-3, with D hard to call. In germline, CDR1 is SGHTA, CDR2 FQGNSA. The germline V and J ends were trimmed by 5 bases and 8 bases, with 11 bases remaining between them. This CDR3 region has 12 residues. The chain's CDR3 is CASSPLSSTQYF. As DNA, the CDR3 is TGTGCCAGCAGCCCCCTGAGCAGTACGCAGTATTTT.

The J gene is TRBJ1-2, the V gene TRBV6-6, with no clear D. Between the trimmed V and J ends, which lost 0 bases and 3 bases, there was a span of 8 bases. CDR3 length: 14 amino acids. From germline, CDR1 is MNHNY and CDR2 SVGAGI (reference sequence). The CDR3 sequence: CASSYSIGHYGYTF. The CDR3 nucleotides are TGTGCCAGCAGTTACTCGATTGGGCACTATGGCTACACCTTC.

This clone has just one count. The chain is built from TRBV2 and TRBJ1-2; unclear D gene. V lost 4 bases, J lost 3 bases, and 12 bases lay in between. This CDR3 region has 14 residues. CDR1 is SNHLY and CDR2 is FYNNEI in the germline V gene. Written as DNA, the CDR3 is TGTGCCAGCAGTGGGGGATATACTGACTATGGCTACACCTTC. The encoded protein is CASSGGYTDYGYTF.

This sequence joins TRBV6-5 and TRBJ1-6; perhaps TRBD1 as D (5 bases). V lost 0 bases to trimming and J lost 10 bases, with 10 bases between them. Germline CDR1 and CDR2: MNHEY and SVGAGI. The CDR3 has 14 amino acids. The CDR3 region is CASSYSGRDSPLHF. The DNA for the CDR3 is TGTGCCAGCAGTTACTCGGGCCGGGACTCACCCCTCCACTTT.

This chain uses TRBV25-1 with TRBJ2-7, with TRBD1 matching over 10 bases. The CDR3 has 17 residues. Trimming cost V 1 base and J 2 bases; bases outside gene matches: 8. The germline gives CDR1 MGHDK, CDR2 SYGVNS. The CDR3 sequence: CASSELEGQGGPYEQYF. The CDR3 DNA follows: TGTGCCAGCAGTGAATTAGAAGGACAGGGGGGGCCCTACGAGCAGTACTTC.

The J gene is TRBJ2-1, the V gene TRBV6-1; tentatively, D is TRBD2 (5 bases). V was pared by 2 bases and J by 1 base, with 9 bases between. The CDR3 covers 15 residues. Germline loops: CDR1 MNHNS, CDR2 SASEGT. CDR3 loop: CASSEFGGSYNEQFF. DNA for the CDR3: TGTGCCAGCAGTGAATTTGGAGGATCCTACAATGAGCAGTTCTTC.

The genes are TRBV11-2 and TRBJ2-6; possibly TRBD1 or TRBD2 for D (6 bases each). V was shortened by 6 bases and J by 4 bases, with 16 bases between the two germline ends. Germline V lookup: CDR1 SGHAT, CDR2 FQNNGV. The CDR3 totals 16 residues. The CDR3 bases are TGTGCCAGCAGTACTGAGTCGGGGGCGGGGGCCAACGTCCTGACTTTC. As protein: CASSTESGAGANVLTF.

This chain links TRBV30 with TRBJ2-3; unclear D gene. Germline V gene lookup returns CDR1 GTSNPN and CDR2 SVGIG (reference sequence). The CDR3 spans 15 residues. The V gene lost 0 bases and the J gene lost 5 bases, with 15 bases spanning the gap. The CDR3 nucleotides read TGTGCCTGGAGTGTACTGCGGCCTTGGGAAGATACGCAGTATTTT. It translates to CAWSVLRPWEDTQYF.

The chain recombines TRBV28 with TRBJ1-5; unclear D gene. CDR1 and CDR2 (germline): MDHEN, SYDVKM. With 6 bases removed from V and 1 base from J, the gap between germline ends came to 7 bases. The CDR3 is made up of 13 amino acids. The CDR3 here is CASRVTSNQPQHF. Written as DNA, the CDR3 is TGTGCCAGCAGGGTAACGAGCAATCAGCCCCAGCATTTT.

The CDR3 loop reads CASSADRGSLETQYF. DNA of the CDR3: TGTGCCAGCAGTGCGGACAGAGGGTCGCTAGAGACCCAGTACTTC. The V call is TRBV2, the J call TRBJ2-5, with D tentatively TRBD1 (6 bases). Germline V gives CDR1 SNHLY, CDR2 FYNNEI. V gave up 4 bases and J gave up 4 bases, with 16 bases separating them. The CDR3 has 15 amino acids.

The chain recombines TRBV4-2 with TRBJ2-4; D may correspond to TRBD1 or TRBD2 (5 bases each). Germline values: CDR1 LGHNA, CDR2 YNFKEQ. Trimming shortened V by 5 bases and J by 7 bases, and 24 bases separated the two germline ends. The CDR3 has 17 residues. CDR3 sequence (DNA): TGTGCCAGCAGCGAGGTGTTAGGGAAGCAAGGGGAGAACATTCAGTACTTC. Amino acid sequence: CASSEVLGKQGENIQYF.

The chain couples TRBV7-2 to TRBJ1-2; the D is unclear. Germline V CDR1 and CDR2: SGHTA, FQGNSA. This CDR3 has 12 residues. Trimming pared 5 bases from V and 8 bases from J, leaving 12 bases between. CDR3 loop: CASSPGLGGYTF. The CDR3 region has the DNA TGTGCCAGCAGCCCGGGTCTAGGGGGCTACACCTTC.

The chain combines TRBV6-5 with TRBJ1-6, with D possibly being TRBD1 (6 bases). CDR1 and CDR2 (germline): MNHEY, SVGAGI. The CDR3 extends over 15 amino acids. Between the trimmed V and J ends, which lost 5 bases and 5 bases, there was a span of 13 bases. The DNA for the CDR3 is TGTGCCAGCAGTCCGGCCGGGACACATAATTCACCCCTCCACTTT. Protein: CASSPAGTHNSPLHF.

The rearrangement joins TRBV4-1 to TRBJ2-7; either TRBD1 or TRBD2 may supply D (6 bases each). Germline loops: CDR1 MGHRA, CDR2 YSYEKL. The CDR3 extends over 16 amino acids. The V and J ends lost 0 bases and 4 bases respectively, with 16 bases between them. DNA for the CDR3: TGCGCCAGCAGCCAAGATTCTAACGGGGGCCCTTACGAGCAGTACTTC. It is translated as CASSQDSNGGPYEQYF.

This clone was seen once. The gene calls are TRBV9 and TRBJ2-2, with D tentatively TRBD2 (7 bases). The CDR3 has 17 amino acids. V lost 4 bases and J 4 bases, leaving 20 bases between the germline ends. Germline V lookup: CDR1 SGDLS, CDR2 YYNGEE. The CDR3 DNA follows: TGTGCCAGCAGCCCCCGGTCTGGGGGGGCCCTCACCGGGGAGCTGTTTTTT. It codes for CASSPRSGGALTGELFF. Together with reference TRBV9 and TRBJ2-2, the CDR3 gives the full variable domain: DSGVTQTPKHLITATGQRVTLRCSPRSGDLSVYWYQQSLDQGLQFLIQYYNGEERAKGNILERFSAQQFPDLHSELNLSSLELGDSALYFCASSPRSGGALTGELFFGEGSRLTVL.